These 21 T cell receptor beta chains were sequenced from one sample in a study of identical twins (dated by TCRdb to between 2015 and 2016). The protocol used for the library was 5' RACE. The instrument was an Illumina HiSeq 2000. Using fastp trimming at Q25 and MiXCR clonotype assembly, TCRdb reanalyzed the public sequencing data and kept in-frame beta chains. Each CDR3 protein appears once, grouped with its most common genes and DNA. The sample contains around 570,000 distinct CDR3 sequences, approximately 9.6% of them found a single time. The ten top clones hold roughly 3% of the sample. These records were also assigned to another study, of yellow fever vaccine responses in identical twins.

Sequencing was performed on PBMCs. The receptors were gathered from a woman aged 18-29 years in good health.

The sample holds many counts of this clonotype. The chain carries TRBV20-1 and TRBJ2-1; TRBD2 matches at 7 bases. The CDR3 loop spans 11 amino acids. The trim removed 3 bases at V and 10 bases at J, leaving 3 bases unmatched. Germline V gives CDR1 DFQATT, CDR2 SNEGSKA (reference sequence). The CDR3 DNA follows: TGCAGTGCTAGCGGGGGGAAAGAGCAGTTCTTC. This codes for CSASGGKEQFF.

This clonotype was counted between two and nine times. The V gene is TRBV4-2, the J gene TRBJ2-1, with 10 bases identical to TRBD2. Germline loops: CDR1 LGHNA, CDR2 YNFKEQ. The trim removed 10 bases at V and 5 bases at J, leaving 14 bases unmatched. The CDR3 has 16 amino acids. The CDR3 spells CATRDRIAGGNNEQFF. As DNA, the CDR3 is TGTGCCACCCGAGACCGAATAGCGGGGGGTAACAATGAGCAGTTCTTC.

The sample holds many counts of this clonotype. The chain couples TRBV29-1 to TRBJ2-1; 8 nucleotides align to TRBD2. CDR3 size: 14 residues. V was clipped by 7 bases and J by 6 bases; unmatched bases: 11. CDR1 and CDR2 from the germline V gene are SQVTM and ANQGSEA. CDR3 sequence reads: CSGSRAGVINEQFF. The CDR3, as DNA: TGCAGCGGGTCTCGAGCGGGAGTAATCAATGAGCAGTTCTTC.

This clonotype was counted between two and nine times. This sequence joins TRBV5-1 and TRBJ1-1, with a possible D match to TRBD1 (6 bases). Deletions cut 0 bases from V and 0 bases from J, with 12 bases between. This CDR3 comprises 16 residues. Germline lookup yields CDR1 SGHRS and CDR2 YFSETQ. CDR3 residues: CASSLAGGYMNTEAFF. The CDR3 DNA is TGCGCCAGCAGCTTGGCTGGGGGCTACATGAACACTGAAGCTTTCTTT.

This clonotype was observed a few times. The chain uses TRBV28 and TRBJ2-7, with TRBD1 matching 11 bases. The CDR3 covers 20 residues. Looked up from germline, CDR1 is MDHEN and CDR2 is SYDVKM. J gave up 4 bases and V 6 bases, and 23 bases lay outside the gene matches. CDR3 residues: CASSDNPPGRGTGGFYEQYF. As DNA, the CDR3 is TGTGCCAGCAGCGATAACCCCCCTGGGCGGGGGACAGGGGGATTTTACGAGCAGTACTTC.

The gene calls are TRBV4-3 and TRBJ2-7; D is possibly TRBD1 or TRBD2 (5 bases each). The germline V and J ends were trimmed by 2 bases and 1 base, with 12 bases remaining between them. Germline assignment: CDR1 LGHNA and CDR2 YSLEER. The CDR3 is 15 residues long. CDR3 sequence (DNA): TGCGCCAGCAGCCAAACCCGGGACGCTTCCTACGAGCAGTACTTC. Its translation is CASSQTRDASYEQYF.

The J gene is TRBJ2-5, the V gene TRBV25-1; the match to TRBD2 covers 12 bases. V lost 4 bases, J lost 1 base, and 4 bases stayed unmatched. Germline V lookup: CDR1 MGHDK, CDR2 SYGVNS. The CDR3 has 16 amino acids. The CDR3 here is CASSALAGGLQETQYF. CDR3 DNA: TGTGCCAGCAGTGCCCTAGCGGGGGGGCTCCAAGAGACCCAGTACTTC.

This clonotype was observed many times. The chain has TRBV12-3 or TRBV12-4 and TRBJ1-2, with D tentatively TRBD1 (6 bases). This CDR3 has 12 residues. Trimming removed 9 bases from V and 8 bases from J, with 16 bases in between. CDR3 sequence: CASRRRGIGYTF. Here the CDR3 DNA reads TGTGCCAGTCGGAGGAGGGGGATCGGCTACACCTTC.

Notes on this clonotype: The junction differs from germline at one of its ends, possibly a read error. The chain employs TRBV7-7 and TRBJ2-5; 7 bases match TRBD2. This CDR3 comprises 16 residues. Germline CDR1 SSHAT, CDR2 FNYEAQ (reference sequence). The CDR3 sequence: CASSLAGLSGVETQYF. Written as DNA, the CDR3 is TGTGCTAGCAGCTTAGCAGGTCTGAGCGGGGTAGAGACCCAGTACTTC.

The table lists this clonotype with many counts. This chain connects TRBV5-1 to TRBJ2-3; no clear D. Between the trimmed V and J ends, which lost 3 bases and 5 bases, there was a span of 16 bases. The germline V gene encodes CDR1 SGHRS and CDR2 YFSETQ. The CDR3 has 15 amino acids. The CDR3 region is CASSSRTATLDTQYF. DNA of the CDR3: TGCGCCAGCAGCTCCCGGACGGCCACTCTAGATACGCAGTATTTT.

The rearrangement uses TRBV5-1 and TRBJ2-7; D is possibly TRBD2 (6 bases). With 2 bases removed from V and 0 bases from J, the gap between germline ends came to 15 bases. Germline-derived CDR1 and CDR2 are SGHRS and YFSETQ. The CDR3 has 16 amino acids. The DNA of the CDR3 is TGCGCCAGCAGCTTCGGCGGGACCCAAAGCTCCTACGAGCAGTACTTC. It translates to CASSFGGTQSSYEQYF.

In its sample, this clonotype was seen many times. The rearrangement joins TRBV20-1 to TRBJ2-7, with TRBD2 matching 7 bases. Germline lookup yields CDR1 DFQATT and CDR2 SNEGSKA (reference sequence). The CDR3 covers 12 residues. V shed 5 bases, J shed 6 bases, and the junction held 7 bases outside the gene matches. The CDR3 spells CSAPGEGIEQYF. The CDR3 DNA reads TGCAGTGCTCCCGGGGAGGGAATCGAGCAGTACTTC.

This clonotype was found a few times. The rearrangement links TRBV20-1 to TRBJ2-5; 12 bases fit TRBD1. The V gene end was trimmed by 3 bases and the J gene end by 5 bases; junction bases not matched to a gene: 7. The CDR3 is made up of 15 amino acids. Looked up from germline, CDR1 is DFQATT and CDR2 is SNEGSKA (reference sequence). The DNA of the CDR3 is TGCAGTGCTAGCCCAGGGACAGGGGGCCTGGAGACCCAGTACTTC. The encoded protein is CSASPGTGGLETQYF.

This clonotype has a count of ten or more. The V call is TRBV12-3 or TRBV12-4, the J call TRBJ2-5, with TRBD1 matching 7 bases. The CDR3 is made up of 13 amino acids. V dropped 6 bases and J dropped 5; count of bases not matched to a gene: 6. The CDR3 reads CASRVDREETQYF. The CDR3 DNA follows: TGTGCCAGCAGGGTCGACAGGGAGGAGACCCAGTACTTC.

This clonotype showed up just a few times. The CDR3 is CASSLGWGRDNEQFF. Here the CDR3 DNA reads TGTGCCAGCAGCTTGGGATGGGGGAGGGACAATGAGCAGTTCTTC. The chain combines TRBV5-6 with TRBJ2-1, with 7 bases identical to TRBD2. This CDR3 comprises 15 residues. In germline, CDR1 is SGHDT, CDR2 YYEEEE. V was pared by 0 bases and J by 5 bases, with 5 bases of the junction left unmatched.

The chain joins TRBV10-2 to TRBJ2-5, with 8 bases fitting TRBD1. Per germline, CDR1 WSHSY and CDR2 SAAADI. This CDR3 region has 16 residues. V trimming: 3 bases; J trimming: 4 bases; junction bases outside the gene matches: 10. The CDR3 sequence is CASSDTTGGGGETQYF. The CDR3 DNA reads as TGCGCCAGCAGTGACACCACAGGGGGTGGGGGAGAGACCCAGTACTTC.

This clonotype was seen only a few times. The rearrangement links TRBV20-1 to TRBJ2-5; D perhaps matches TRBD1 (5 bases). Trimming removed 6 bases at V and 5 bases at J, with 10 bases between. CDR3 size: 11 residues. Looked up from germline, CDR1 is DFQATT and CDR2 is SNEGSKA (reference sequence). CDR3 amino acids: CSAYWGETQYF. The CDR3 region has the DNA TGCAGTGCCTACTGGGGCGAGACCCAGTACTTC.

This clonotype was counted ten times or more. This rearrangement joins TRBV29-1 to TRBJ2-1; 10 bases map to TRBD2. The CDR3 spans 14 residues. Trimming cost V 7 bases and J 9 bases; bases outside gene matches: 12. CDR1 is SQVTM, CDR2 ANQGSEA, per germline. Here the CDR3 reads CSAGGLAGVSEQFF. The CDR3 nucleotides are TGCAGCGCTGGGGGCCTAGCGGGAGTAAGTGAGCAGTTCTTC.

The chain links TRBV6-2 or TRBV6-3 to TRBJ2-3; 9 bases line up with TRBD2. V dropped 2 bases and J dropped 4; count of bases not matched to a gene: 10. The germline V gene encodes CDR1 MNHEY and CDR2 SVGEGT. This CDR3 is 17 amino acids long. The CDR3 loop reads CASSYPPGGGGPDTQYF. CDR3 DNA sequence: TGTGCCAGCAGTTACCCCCCGGGCGGGGGGGGGCCAGATACGCAGTATTTT.

This clonotype has just a few counts. This chain joins TRBV14 and TRBJ1-6, with D tentatively TRBD1 (5 bases). Germline values: CDR1 SGHDN, CDR2 FVKESK. The CDR3 has 16 residues. Trimming took 2 bases from V and 8 from J, leaving 16 bases between them. The CDR3 sequence: CASSQRRGRMDSPLHF. In DNA, the CDR3 is TGTGCCAGCAGCCAAAGGAGGGGACGGATGGATTCACCCCTCCACTTT.

This clonotype was recorded a few times. The chain links TRBV5-1 to TRBJ2-7, with 8 bases aligning to TRBD2. Germline lookup yields CDR1 SGHRS and CDR2 YFSETQ. The CDR3 runs to 14 residues. The trim removed 0 bases at V and 4 bases at J, leaving 3 bases unmatched. The CDR3 bases are TGCGCCAGCAGCTTGGGCGGGAGGCTTTACGAGCAGTACTTC. It is translated as CASSLGGRLYEQYF.